This T cell receptor beta chain was recovered during a study of brain T cells in children with intractable seizures. Whole-study results and caveats: Clones missing pre-surgery may reflect undersampling of that blood sample. Patients' HCMV serostatus was unknown; virus specificity rests on CDR3 similarity alone.

The assay was immunoSEQ multiplex PCR, and TCRdb's table has in-frame clones only and misses some. Of around 100,000 clones detected, 94% appear once; the ten largest clones hold 3.8%. About this clone: Its target is unknown.

Germline V gene data show CDR1 as SQVTM and CDR2 as ANQGSEA. The CDR3 is 13 residues long. Unmatched junction bases numbered 7, after V lost 5 bases and J lost 8 bases. The material sequenced was peripheral blood, taken at surgery. This chain links TRBV29-1 with TRBJ1-2, with TRBD1 identical over 11 bases. This TCR was sampled from a boy less than two years old with hemimegalencephaly and intractable seizures. CDR3 nucleotide sequence: TGCAGCGTTTCACCGGGACAGGGGGGCGGCTACACCTTC. Protein product: CSVSPGQGGGYTF.